This T cell receptor beta chain is drawn from a study of cytotoxic CD8 clonotypes in ibrutinib-treated CLL. Using immunoSEQ multiplex PCR, the repertoire was profiled, and TCRdb retains in-frame clones only, with some absent. The sample shows hundreds of thousands of clones, roughly 73% of them seen only once. This clone occurred once. Germline V gene data show CDR1 as MNHNS and CDR2 as SASEGT. The CDR3 runs to 13 residues. The V end was cut by 6 bases, the J end by 3 bases, with 11 bases between. The chain is built from TRBV6-1 and TRBJ1-1, with D possibly matching TRBD1 (6 bases). The clonotype was recovered from a human donor with chronic lymphocytic leukemia. Sequencing used PBMCs, obtained after 12 months of ibrutinib treatment. The CDR3, as DNA: TGTGCCAGCAGATCAGCAGGGGACACTGAAGCTTTCTTT. Translation: CASRSAGDTEAFF.